The clone carrying this T cell receptor (beta chain) came up a few times. Then a second PCR, running about 6 to 12 cycles, was carried out with a sample-barcoded 5' primer and a J-beta primer mix. The yield of each sample was at least 2.5 million CDR3-containing paired-end reads. TCRdb re-analysed the 5' RACE reads in MiXCR, keeping a single row per CDR3 protein. The sample includes more than 1 million distinct CDR3 sequences, less than 50% of them seen just once. These data belong to a study of blood T cells in healthy people across ages. Trimming cost V 3 bases and J 2 bases, with 11 bases left between them. Germline V CDR1 and CDR2: SQVTM, ANQGSEA. This CDR3 contains 13 residues.

Sequencing used blood. The rearrangement links TRBV29-1 to TRBJ2-7; D unclear. This TCR came from a woman in her sixties or seventies in good health. The CDR3 coding sequence is TGCAGCGTTGAGGGCCAGGAACCCTACGAGCAGTACTTC. Protein: CSVEGQEPYEQYF.